These 30 T cell receptor beta chains were all obtained from the same sample, sequenced in a study of T cell responses to AZD1222 COVID-19 vaccine. Clones were read by immunoSEQ multiplex PCR, and TCRdb kept only the in-frame ones, dropping some. The repertoire holds over 120,000 clones, around 92% seen once, with 9% to 15% in the top ten. Specimen: peripheral blood, collected after recovery from COVID-19. Every receptor here comes from an adult who had recovered from COVID-19.

This chain uses TRBV3-1 (or the pseudogene TRBV3-2) with TRBJ2-5; the D gene is possibly TRBD1 (5 bases). In germline, CDR1 is LGHDT, CDR2 YNNKEL (reference sequence). Trimming shortened V by 0 bases and J by 7 bases, and 12 bases separated the two germline ends. The CDR3 has 14 amino acids. CDR3 in DNA: TGTGCCAGCAGCCAAGATCGCAGGGCTGGGACCCAGTACTTC. Its protein is CASSQDRRAGTQYF.

The chain joins TRBV10-3 to TRBJ2-1; 12 positions agree with TRBD2. Per the germline V gene, CDR1 is ENHRY and CDR2 is SYGVKD. Germline trimming cut 0 bases from V and 5 bases from J; bases unmatched to any gene: 5. The CDR3 is 17 residues long. CDR3 amino acids: CAISESFGLAGNNEQFF. Written as DNA, the CDR3 is TGTGCCATCAGTGAGTCGTTTGGACTAGCGGGAAACAATGAGCAGTTCTTC.

The chain couples TRBV2 to TRBJ2-7, with a tentative D call TRBD2 (6 bases). Trimming cost V 6 bases and J 6 bases, with 21 bases left between them. Germline V gene lookup returns CDR1 SNHLY and CDR2 FYNNEI. The CDR3 length is 15 residues. CDR3 nucleotide sequence: TGTGCCAGCAGGGCACCCGACGCGGGGCGGCTCGAGCAGTACTTC. It specifies CASRAPDAGRLEQYF.

The gene calls are TRBV3-1 (or the pseudogene TRBV3-2) and TRBJ1-5; maybe TRBD1 (5 bases). Germline CDR1 is LGHDT and CDR2 is YNNKEL (reference sequence). V dropped 1 base and J dropped 6 bases, with 13 bases sitting between them. The CDR3 loop spans 15 amino acids. CDR3 sequence (DNA): TGTGCCAGCAGCCAAGGGCTACAGGCTCCTCAGCCCCAGCATTTT. Encoded protein: CASSQGLQAPQPQHF.

CDR3 residues: CASSPPRTSGNTIYF. Written as DNA, the CDR3 is TGTGCCAGCTCACCACCGAGGACCTCTGGAAACACCATATATTTT. This chain joins TRBV18 and TRBJ1-3; D gene uncertain. V lost 0 bases and J lost 0, with 6 bases in between. CDR3 size: 15 residues. CDR1 is KGHSH and CDR2 is LQKENI in the germline V gene.

This clone was detected a few times. J is TRBJ2-2 and V is TRBV3-1 (or the pseudogene TRBV3-2); D might be TRBD2 (6 bases). The CDR3 covers 16 residues. Germline CDR1 and CDR2: LGHDT and YNNKEL (reference sequence). V shed 1 base and J shed 2 bases, with 11 bases lying between them. The CDR3 here is CASSQGLDFNTGELFF. As DNA, the CDR3 is TGTGCCAGCAGCCAAGGACTAGATTTTAACACCGGGGAGCTGTTTTTT.

This chain joins TRBV2 and TRBJ2-7, with a tentative D call TRBD2 (5 bases). The V end was cut by 2 bases, the J end by 2 bases, with 22 bases between. The CDR3 extends over 18 amino acids. Germline loops: CDR1 SNHLY, CDR2 FYNNEI. CDR3: CASSEYEGVGLAPYEQYF. Written as DNA, the CDR3 is TGTGCCAGCAGTGAATATGAGGGTGTTGGATTAGCTCCCTACGAGCAGTACTTC.

This clone was seen once. V gene TRBV30 combines with J gene TRBJ1-3; D gene ambiguous. With 1 base removed from V and 14 bases from J, the gap between germline ends came to 9 bases. The germline CDR1 and CDR2 sequences are GTSNPN and SVGIG (reference sequence). This CDR3 is built from 10 residues. The CDR3 loop is CAWSGGVLYF. The CDR3 nucleotides read TGTGCCTGGAGTGGTGGGGTCTTATATTTT.

DNA of the CDR3: TGTGCCAGCAGCCAAACTAGCGGGCTCTCCTACGAGCAGTACTTC. It yields the protein CASSQTSGLSYEQYF. The gene calls are TRBV3-1 (or the pseudogene TRBV3-2) and TRBJ2-7, with 9 bases identical to TRBD2. The CDR3 totals 15 residues. CDR1 is LGHDT, CDR2 YNNKEL, per germline (reference sequence). With 2 bases clipped from V and 0 bases from J, the junction kept 2 bases outside the gene matches.

The chain carries TRBV9 and TRBJ2-2; 9 bases fit TRBD1. V dropped 3 bases and J dropped 5; count of bases not matched to a gene: 8. The V gene's germline CDR1 is SGDLS and CDR2 YYNGEE. The CDR3 runs 16 residues. The CDR3 is CASSERGQGGTGELFF. The CDR3 coding sequence is TGTGCCAGCAGCGAGAGGGGACAGGGAGGTACCGGGGAGCTGTTTTTT.

This sequence joins TRBV5-6 and TRBJ2-6, with 7 bases that match TRBD1. Germline CDR1 reads SGHDT; CDR2 reads YYEEEE. The CDR3 is 18 amino acids. After removal of 0 bases from V and 3 bases from J, the junction contained 9 bases not matched to a gene. As DNA, the CDR3 is TGTGCCAGCAGCTTGGTCGATCAGGGGGTATATGGGGCCAACGTCCTGACTTTC. Amino acid sequence: CASSLVDQGVYGANVLTF.

This chain joins TRBV10-3 and TRBJ2-3; 7 positions match TRBD2. Trimming took 2 bases from V and 3 from J; bases not matched to a gene: 2. There are 14 residues in the CDR3. From germline, CDR1 is ENHRY and CDR2 SYGVKD. The CDR3, as DNA: TGTGCCATCAGTGAGGCTAGCGGAACAGATACGCAGTATTTT. Encoded protein: CAISEASGTDTQYF.

This clone occurred once. The rearrangement uses TRBV11-2 and TRBJ2-7; D possibly corresponds to TRBD1 (5 bases). This CDR3 has 16 residues. The germline V gene encodes CDR1 SGHAT and CDR2 FQNNGV. Trimming shortened V by 1 base and J by 3 bases, and 16 bases separated the two germline ends. CDR3 DNA: TGTGCCAGCAGCTTAGTCGAGAAGGGGAACCGCTACGAGCAGTACTTC. Its protein product is CASSLVEKGNRYEQYF.

The V call is TRBV18, the J call TRBJ1-2, with unresolved D. The CDR3 is 17 amino acids. Germline CDR1 KGHSH, CDR2 LQKENI. Trimming shortened V by 5 bases and J by 0 bases, and 19 bases separated the two germline ends. CDR3 nucleotide sequence: TGTGCCAGCTCATCATTCTCTCCGGGCCCTACTAACTATGGCTACACCTTC. It is translated as CASSSFSPGPTNYGYTF. The entire variable domain, with the rest obtained from reference TRBV18 and TRBJ1-2, is as follows: NAGVMQNPRHLVRRRGQEARLRCSPMKGHSHVYWYRQLPEEGLKFMVYLQKENIIDESGMPKERFSAEFPKEGPSILRIQQVVRGDSAAYFCASSSFSPGPTNYGYTFGSGTRLTVV.

The chain combines TRBV4-1 with TRBJ2-2; 7 bases match TRBD2. Germline V gives CDR1 MGHRA, CDR2 YSYEKL. The CDR3 totals 15 residues. The V gene end was trimmed by 4 bases and the J gene end by 3 bases; junction bases not matched to a gene: 5. The CDR3 is CASSPGRGDTGELFF. DNA for the CDR3: TGCGCCAGCAGCCCAGGACGGGGGGACACCGGGGAGCTGTTTTTT.

This clone was recorded once. The chain links TRBV9 to TRBJ2-2; TRBD2 is a possible D gene (6 bases). Per the germline V gene, CDR1 is SGDLS and CDR2 is YYNGEE. V was clipped by 3 bases and J by 2 bases, with 8 bases between them. The CDR3 has 14 amino acids. The CDR3, as DNA: TGTGCCAGCAGCGGAACTAGCAACACCGGGGAGCTGTTTTTT. This sequence encodes CASSGTSNTGELFF.

The rearrangement links TRBV19 to TRBJ2-3, with 7 positions matching TRBD2. Looked up from germline, CDR1 is LNHDA and CDR2 is SQIVND (reference sequence). This CDR3 is 15 amino acids long. Trimming at V came to 2 bases and at J to 2 bases, leaving 4 bases not matched to a gene. This CDR3 reads CASSISAGATDTQYF. CDR3 nucleotides: TGTGCCAGTAGTATAAGTGCGGGAGCCACAGATACGCAGTATTTT.

This clone has just one count. The chain uses TRBV11-2 and TRBJ2-1; TRBD2 aligns across 9 bases. V was pared by 2 bases and J by 8 bases, with 4 bases of the junction left unmatched. Germline values: CDR1 SGHAT, CDR2 FQNNGV. The CDR3 has 14 residues. This chain's CDR3 is CASSLTSGYDEQFF. The CDR3 region has the DNA TGTGCCAGCAGCTTAACTAGCGGGTACGATGAGCAGTTCTTC.

This clone was seen a few times. The J gene is TRBJ2-4, the V gene TRBV2; 7 nucleotides line up with TRBD2. V dropped 1 base and J dropped 1; count of bases not matched to a gene: 16. Germline V gene sequence: CDR1 SNHLY, CDR2 FYNNEI. The CDR3 runs 20 residues. The CDR3 here is CASSEGLGLPPNWAKNIQYF. The CDR3 DNA reads as TGTGCCAGCAGTGAAGGGTTGGGACTACCCCCCAACTGGGCCAAAAACATTCAGTACTTC.

The chain links TRBV5-1 to TRBJ2-3; no clear D gene. The V end was cut by 3 bases, the J end by 5 bases, with 4 bases between. In germline, CDR1 is SGHRS, CDR2 YFSETQ. The CDR3 length is 11 residues. The CDR3 protein is CASSSLDTQYF. The CDR3, as DNA: TGCGCCAGCAGCTCCCTAGATACGCAGTATTTT.

V and J are TRBV3-1 (or the pseudogene TRBV3-2) and TRBJ2-3; 11 bases agree with TRBD2. The germline gives CDR1 LGHDT, CDR2 YNNKEL (reference sequence). The CDR3 loop spans 16 amino acids. J was trimmed by 4 bases and V by 3 bases; bases with no gene match: 6. CDR3 residues: CASSHVTSGSADTQYF. The CDR3, as DNA: TGTGCCAGCAGCCACGTCACTAGCGGGAGCGCAGATACGCAGTATTTT.

The chain couples TRBV5-4 to TRBJ1-2; TRBD1 agrees at 8 bases. The CDR3 has 15 residues. Germline loops: CDR1 SGHNT, CDR2 YYREEE (reference sequence). V shed 1 base and J 8 bases; nucleotides not matched to a gene: 10. The DNA for the CDR3 is TGTGCCAGCAGCTTGCCCAAGGGACAGGCGGACGGCTACACCTTC. Protein: CASSLPKGQADGYTF.

The gene calls are TRBV9 and TRBJ1-1; D remains ambiguous. The germline CDR1 and CDR2 sequences are SGDLS and YYNGEE. V lost 0 bases and J 4 bases, leaving 10 bases between the germline ends. CDR3 length: 14 amino acids. CDR3 sequence: CASSVELGSTEAFF. The CDR3 DNA reads TGTGCCAGCAGCGTAGAGCTGGGGAGCACTGAAGCTTTCTTT.

The chain uses TRBV11-2 and TRBJ2-1; TRBD2 agrees at 13 bases. V shed 5 bases and J 15 bases; nucleotides not matched to a gene: 13. The germline V gene encodes CDR1 SGHAT and CDR2 FQNNGV. There are 15 residues in the CDR3. CDR3 in DNA: TGTGCCAGCAGCCCCGGAGGGACTAGCGGGAAGGACGCGTTCTTC. This encodes CASSPGGTSGKDAFF. The full variable domain, completed using reference TRBV11-2 and TRBJ2-1, is EAGVAQSPRYKIIEKRQSVAFWCNPISGHATLYWYQQILGQGPKLLIQFQNNGVVDDSQLPKDRFSAERLKGVDSTLKIQPAKLEDSAVYLCASSPGGTSGKDAFFGPGTRLTVL.

This chain joins TRBV9 and TRBJ1-4; D gene unclear. Trimming removed 3 bases at V and 1 base at J, with 13 bases between. The germline CDR1 and CDR2 sequences are SGDLS and YYNGEE. The CDR3 runs 16 residues. Written as DNA, the CDR3 is TGTGCCAGCAGCGCCCGAGATTCCAGAACTAATGAAAAACTGTTTTTT. The encoded protein is CASSARDSRTNEKLFF.

V is TRBV6-5 and J is TRBJ1-6; D is undetermined. Germline loops: CDR1 MNHEY, CDR2 SVGAGI. V lost 2 bases to trimming and J lost 8 bases, with 16 bases between them. CDR3 length: 16 residues. CDR3 sequence reads: CASSYNARTSHSPLHF. The DNA of the CDR3 is TGTGCCAGCAGTTACAATGCGCGCACCTCCCATTCACCCCTCCACTTT.

The CDR3 DNA is TGTGCCAGCTCACCTCGCCCGACAGGGGTGGAGGGCTACACCTTC. Translating gives CASSPRPTGVEGYTF. This chain links TRBV18 with TRBJ1-2; 8 bases match TRBD1. J was trimmed by 8 bases and V by 3 bases; bases with no gene match: 11. Looked up from germline, CDR1 is KGHSH and CDR2 is LQKENI. The CDR3 covers 15 residues.

The chain couples TRBV28 to TRBJ1-5; TRBD1 matches 7 bases. Trimming removed 8 bases from V and 1 base from J; junction bases left unmatched: 5. Germline loops: CDR1 MDHEN, CDR2 SYDVKM. The CDR3 loop spans 14 amino acids. The CDR3 region has the DNA TGTGCCAGCGAACCGGGACAGAGCAATCAGCCCCAGCATTTT. Protein: CASEPGQSNQPQHF.

This clone is a singleton in its sample. The V and J genes are TRBV27 and TRBJ2-6, with D tentatively TRBD1 (5 bases). Germline CDR1 and CDR2: MNHEY and SMNVEV (reference sequence). V dropped 9 bases and J dropped 1 base, with 7 bases sitting between them. The CDR3 totals 13 residues. CDR3 region: CASRQSGANVLTF. The CDR3 DNA reads as TGTGCCAGTAGACAGTCTGGGGCCAACGTCCTGACTTTC.

The chain is built from TRBV19 and TRBJ2-7, with 9 bases lining up with TRBD1. V shed 6 bases and J 3 bases; nucleotides not matched to a gene: 3. CDR1 is LNHDA, CDR2 SQIVND, per germline (reference sequence). This CDR3 spans 13 amino acids. CDR3 amino acids: CASSRDRDYEQYF. CDR3 coding DNA: TGTGCCAGTAGCAGGGACAGGGACTACGAGCAGTACTTC.